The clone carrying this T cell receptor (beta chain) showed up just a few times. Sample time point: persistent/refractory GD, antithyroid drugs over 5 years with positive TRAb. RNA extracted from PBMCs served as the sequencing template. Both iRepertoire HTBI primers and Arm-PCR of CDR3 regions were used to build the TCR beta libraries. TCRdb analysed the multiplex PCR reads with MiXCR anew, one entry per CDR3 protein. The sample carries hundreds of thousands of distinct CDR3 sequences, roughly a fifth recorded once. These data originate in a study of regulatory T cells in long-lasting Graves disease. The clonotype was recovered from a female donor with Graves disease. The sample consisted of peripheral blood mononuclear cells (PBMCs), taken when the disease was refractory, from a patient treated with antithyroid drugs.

Here the CDR3 reads CASSPLQGAHQETQYF. CDR3 in DNA: TGTGCCAGCAGCCCACTACAGGGGGCCCACCAAGAGACCCAGTACTTC. The V gene is TRBV7-6, the J gene TRBJ2-5, with 9 bases lining up with TRBD1. The CDR3 spans 16 residues. Germline CDR1 reads SGHVS; CDR2 reads FNYEAQ. The V gene end was trimmed by 5 bases and the J gene end by 0 bases; junction bases not matched to a gene: 7.